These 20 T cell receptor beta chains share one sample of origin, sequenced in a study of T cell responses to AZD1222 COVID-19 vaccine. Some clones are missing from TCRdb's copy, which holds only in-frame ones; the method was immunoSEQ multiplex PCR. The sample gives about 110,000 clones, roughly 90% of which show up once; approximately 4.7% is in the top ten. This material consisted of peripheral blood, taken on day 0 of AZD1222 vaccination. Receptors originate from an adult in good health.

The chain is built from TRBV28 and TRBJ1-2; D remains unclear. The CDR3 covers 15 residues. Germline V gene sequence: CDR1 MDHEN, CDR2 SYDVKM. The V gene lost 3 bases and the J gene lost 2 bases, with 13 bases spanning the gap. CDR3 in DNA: TGTGCCAGCAGTTTTAGGGCTCCCAAAAACTATGGCTACACCTTC. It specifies CASSFRAPKNYGYTF.

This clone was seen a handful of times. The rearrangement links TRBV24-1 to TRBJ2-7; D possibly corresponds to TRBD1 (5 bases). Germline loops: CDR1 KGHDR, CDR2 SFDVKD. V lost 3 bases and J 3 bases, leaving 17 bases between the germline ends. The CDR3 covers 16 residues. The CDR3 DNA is TGTGCCACCAGTGATGCGCAGGCAGGGAACCTCTACGAGCAGTACTTC. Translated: CATSDAQAGNLYEQYF.

The CDR3: CASSLRVPTDTQYF. CDR3 nucleotides: TGTGCCAGCAGTTTACGAGTTCCCACAGATACGCAGTATTTT. The V gene is TRBV27, the J gene TRBJ2-3; D gene uncertain. Germline CDR1 reads MNHEY; CDR2 reads SMNVEV (reference sequence). The V gene lost 2 bases and the J gene lost 2 bases, with 8 bases spanning the gap. The CDR3 spans 14 residues.

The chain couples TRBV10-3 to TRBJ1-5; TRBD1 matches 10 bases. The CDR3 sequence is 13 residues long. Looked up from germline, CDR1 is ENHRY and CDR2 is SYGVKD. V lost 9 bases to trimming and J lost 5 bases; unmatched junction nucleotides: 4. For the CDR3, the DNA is TGTGCCATTGGCGGGACAGGGGATCAGCCCCAGCATTTT. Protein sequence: CAIGGTGDQPQHF.

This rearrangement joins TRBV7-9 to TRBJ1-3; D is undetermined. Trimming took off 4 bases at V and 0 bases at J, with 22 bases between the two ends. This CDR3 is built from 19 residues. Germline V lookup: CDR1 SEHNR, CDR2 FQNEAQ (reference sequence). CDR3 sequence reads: CASSSLPGPDSYSGNTIYF. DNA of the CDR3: TGTGCCAGCAGCTCACTTCCCGGACCGGACTCCTACTCTGGAAACACCATATATTTT.

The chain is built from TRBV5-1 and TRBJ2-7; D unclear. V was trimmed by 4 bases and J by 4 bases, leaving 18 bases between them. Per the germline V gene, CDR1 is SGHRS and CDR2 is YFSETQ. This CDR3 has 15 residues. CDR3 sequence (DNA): TGCGCCAGCAGCCCCCGATTACAGTCGGCGTACGAGCAGTACTTC. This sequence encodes CASSPRLQSAYEQYF.

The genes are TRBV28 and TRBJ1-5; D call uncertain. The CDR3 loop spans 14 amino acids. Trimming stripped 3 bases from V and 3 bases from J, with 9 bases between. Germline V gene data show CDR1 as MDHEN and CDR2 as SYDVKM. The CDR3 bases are TGTGCCAGCAGTTTGTCGGAAAACAATCAGCCCCAGCATTTT. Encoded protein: CASSLSENNQPQHF.

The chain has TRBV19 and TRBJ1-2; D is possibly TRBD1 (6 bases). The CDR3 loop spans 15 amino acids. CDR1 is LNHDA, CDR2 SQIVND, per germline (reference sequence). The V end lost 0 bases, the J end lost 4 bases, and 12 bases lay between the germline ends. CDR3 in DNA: TGTGCCAGTAGTATAGATAGCACAGGGTTCTATGGCTACACCTTC. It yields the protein CASSIDSTGFYGYTF. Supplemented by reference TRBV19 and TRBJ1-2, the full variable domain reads DGGITQSPKYLFRKEGQNVTLSCEQNLNHDAMYWYRQDPGQGLRLIYYSQIVNDFQKGDIAEGYSVSREKKESFPLTVTSAQKNPTAFYLCASSIDSTGFYGYTFGSGTRLTVV.

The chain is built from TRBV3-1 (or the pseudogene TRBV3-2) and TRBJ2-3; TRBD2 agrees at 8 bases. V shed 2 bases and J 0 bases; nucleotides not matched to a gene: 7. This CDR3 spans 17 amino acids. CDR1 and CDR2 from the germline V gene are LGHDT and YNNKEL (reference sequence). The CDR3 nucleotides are TGTGCCAGCAGCCAAATGCGAGCGGGAGCTAGCACAGATACGCAGTATTTT. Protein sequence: CASSQMRAGASTDTQYF.

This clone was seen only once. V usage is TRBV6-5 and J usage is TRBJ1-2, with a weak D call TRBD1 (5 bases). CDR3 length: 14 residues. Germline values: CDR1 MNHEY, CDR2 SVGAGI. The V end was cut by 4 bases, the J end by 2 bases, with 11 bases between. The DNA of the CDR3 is TGTGCCAGCAGTTCCACCCACAGGAACTATGGCTACACCTTC. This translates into CASSSTHRNYGYTF.

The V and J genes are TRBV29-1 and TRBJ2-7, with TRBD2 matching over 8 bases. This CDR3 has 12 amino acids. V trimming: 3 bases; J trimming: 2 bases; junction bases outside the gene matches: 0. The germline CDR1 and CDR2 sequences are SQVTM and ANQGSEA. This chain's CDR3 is CSVDGGAYEQYF. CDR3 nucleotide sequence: TGCAGCGTTGACGGGGGGGCCTACGAGCAGTACTTC.

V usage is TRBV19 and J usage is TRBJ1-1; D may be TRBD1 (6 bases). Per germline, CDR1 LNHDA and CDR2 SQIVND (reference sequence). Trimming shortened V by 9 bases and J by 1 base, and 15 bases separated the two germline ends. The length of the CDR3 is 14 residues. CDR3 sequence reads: CASRGGQKNTEAFF. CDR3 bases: TGTGCCAGCCGAGGGGGTCAGAAGAACACTGAAGCTTTCTTT.

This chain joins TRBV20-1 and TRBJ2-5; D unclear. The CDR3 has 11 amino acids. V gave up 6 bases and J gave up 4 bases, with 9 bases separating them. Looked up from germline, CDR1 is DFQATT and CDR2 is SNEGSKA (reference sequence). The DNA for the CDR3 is TGCAGTGCCGAAAGACGAGAGACCCAGTACTTC. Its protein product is CSAERRETQYF.

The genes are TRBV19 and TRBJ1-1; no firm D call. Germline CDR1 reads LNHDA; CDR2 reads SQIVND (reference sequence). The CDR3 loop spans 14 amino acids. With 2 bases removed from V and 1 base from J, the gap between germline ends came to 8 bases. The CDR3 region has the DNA TGTGCCAGTAGTATATATAGGGCGAACACTGAAGCTTTCTTT. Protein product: CASSIYRANTEAFF.

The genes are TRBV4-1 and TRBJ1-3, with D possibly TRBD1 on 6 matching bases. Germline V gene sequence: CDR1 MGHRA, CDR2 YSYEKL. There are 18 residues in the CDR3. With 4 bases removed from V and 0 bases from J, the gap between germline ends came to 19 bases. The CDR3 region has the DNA TGCGCCAGCAGCCGCATCGCCCCGGGACAAATCTCTGGAAACACCATATATTTT. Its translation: CASSRIAPGQISGNTIYF.

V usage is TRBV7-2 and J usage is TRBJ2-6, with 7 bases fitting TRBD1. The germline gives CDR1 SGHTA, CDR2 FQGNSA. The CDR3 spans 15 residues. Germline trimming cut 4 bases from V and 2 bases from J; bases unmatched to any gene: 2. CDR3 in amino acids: CASSSQGAGANVLTF. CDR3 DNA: TGTGCCAGCAGCTCCCAGGGGGCTGGGGCCAACGTCCTGACTTTC.

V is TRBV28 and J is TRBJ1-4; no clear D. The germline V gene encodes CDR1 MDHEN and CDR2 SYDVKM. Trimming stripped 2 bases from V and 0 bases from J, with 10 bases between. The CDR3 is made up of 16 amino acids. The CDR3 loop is CASSLAGGATNEKLFF. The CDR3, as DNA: TGTGCCAGCAGTTTAGCGGGCGGGGCAACTAATGAAAAACTGTTTTTT.

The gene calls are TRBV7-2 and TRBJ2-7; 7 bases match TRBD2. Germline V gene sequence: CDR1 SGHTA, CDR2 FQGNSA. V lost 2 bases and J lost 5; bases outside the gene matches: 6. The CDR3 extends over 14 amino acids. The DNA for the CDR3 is TGTGCCAGCAGCTTATGGCGGGAGACCGACGAGCAGTACTTC. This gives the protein CASSLWRETDEQYF. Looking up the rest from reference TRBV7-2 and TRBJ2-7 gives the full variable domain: GAGVSQSPSNKVTEKGKDVELRCDPISGHTALYWYRQSLGQGLEFLIYFQGNSAPDKSGLPSDRFSAERTGGSVSTLTIQRTQQEDSAVYLCASSLWRETDEQYFGPGTRLTVT.

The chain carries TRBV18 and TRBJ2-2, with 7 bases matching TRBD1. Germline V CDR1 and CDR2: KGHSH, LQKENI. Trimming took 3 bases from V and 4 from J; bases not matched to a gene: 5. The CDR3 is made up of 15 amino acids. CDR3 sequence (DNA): TGTGCCAGCTCACCTGGGACAGCTGGCACCGGGGAGCTGTTTTTT. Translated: CASSPGTAGTGELFF.

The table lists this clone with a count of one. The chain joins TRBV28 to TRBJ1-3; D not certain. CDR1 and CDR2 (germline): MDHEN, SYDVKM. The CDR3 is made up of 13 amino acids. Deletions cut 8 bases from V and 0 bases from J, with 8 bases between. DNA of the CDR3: TGTGCCAGCCTGACGGGCTCTGGAAACACCATATATTTT. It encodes CASLTGSGNTIYF.